The entry below gives a single TCR beta chain sequence along with its context. The antigen is unknown. Trimming shortened V by 0 bases and J by 4 bases, and 6 bases separated the two germline ends. This CDR3 is 14 amino acids long. Germline CDR1 KGHDR, CDR2 SFDVKD. The data were obtained in a study of T cells in Graves' hyperthyroidism and ophthalmopathy. Study-wide context: The authors collected peripheral blood at initial diagnosis, before any treatment. Regarding the study as a whole: Blood shared most expanded thyroid clonotypes above 0.001.

TCR beta CDR3 regions were amplified from RNA. HTBI primers were used for first-round RT-PCR of the TCR CDR3. MiXCR, applied by TCRdb to the multiplex PCR reads, yields one record per CDR3 protein. This sample yields some 440,000 distinct CDR3 sequences, of which more than 15% are seen a single time; roughly 13% belongs to the top ten. PBMCs were sourced from less than 12 ml fresh peripheral blood. The chain uses TRBV24-1 and TRBJ1-5; no clear D gene. The specimen was blood. This receptor was obtained from a young woman with Graves' hyperthyroidism. CDR3 amino acids: CATSDLHGNQPQHF. CDR3 coding DNA: TGTGCCACCAGTGATTTGCATGGGAATCAGCCCCAGCATTTT.